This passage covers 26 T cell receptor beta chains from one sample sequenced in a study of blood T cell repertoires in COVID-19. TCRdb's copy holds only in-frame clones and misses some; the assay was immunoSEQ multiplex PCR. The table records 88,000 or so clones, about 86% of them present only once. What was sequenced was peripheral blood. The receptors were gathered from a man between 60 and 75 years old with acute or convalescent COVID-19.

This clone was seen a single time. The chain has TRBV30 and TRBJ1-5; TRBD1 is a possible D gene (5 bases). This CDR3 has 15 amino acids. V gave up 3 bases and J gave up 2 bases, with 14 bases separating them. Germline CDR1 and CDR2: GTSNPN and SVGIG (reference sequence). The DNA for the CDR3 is TGTGCCTGGAGCAAGGTGGGAGGGGGCAATCAGCCCCAGCATTTT. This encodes CAWSKVGGGNQPQHF. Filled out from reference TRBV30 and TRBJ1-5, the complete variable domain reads SQTIHQWPATLVQPVGSPLSLECTVEGTSNPNLYWYRQAAGRGLQLLFYSVGIGQISSEVPQNLSASRPQDRQFILSSKKLLLSDSGFYLCAWSKVGGGNQPQHFGDGTRLSIL.

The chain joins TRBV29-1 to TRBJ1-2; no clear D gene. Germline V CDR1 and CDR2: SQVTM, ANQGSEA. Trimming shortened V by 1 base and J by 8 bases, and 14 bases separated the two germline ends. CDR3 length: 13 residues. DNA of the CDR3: TGCAGCGTTGAAGTGGGAGGGAGAGGGGGCTACACCTTC. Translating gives CSVEVGGRGGYTF.

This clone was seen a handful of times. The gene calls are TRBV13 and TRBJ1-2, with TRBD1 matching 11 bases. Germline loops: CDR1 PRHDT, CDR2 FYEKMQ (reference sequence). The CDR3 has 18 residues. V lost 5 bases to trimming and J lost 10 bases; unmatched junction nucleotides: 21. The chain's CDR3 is CASSQKRRVRDRGIVYTF. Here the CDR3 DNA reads TGTGCCAGCAGCCAAAAGAGGAGGGTACGGGACAGGGGGATTGTCTACACCTTC.

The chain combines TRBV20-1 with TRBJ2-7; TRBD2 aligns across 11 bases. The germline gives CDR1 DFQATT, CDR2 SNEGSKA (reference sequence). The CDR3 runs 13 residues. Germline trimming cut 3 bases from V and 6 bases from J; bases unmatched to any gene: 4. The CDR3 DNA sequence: TGCAGTGCTAGTGGGACTAGCGGAGTCGAGCAGTACTTC. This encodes CSASGTSGVEQYF.

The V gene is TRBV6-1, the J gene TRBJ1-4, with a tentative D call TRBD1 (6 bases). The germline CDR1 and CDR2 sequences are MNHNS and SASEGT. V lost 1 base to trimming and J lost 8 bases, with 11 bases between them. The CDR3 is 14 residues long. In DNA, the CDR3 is TGTGCCAGCAGTGAAGACAGGGCCCAAGAAAAACTGTTTTTT. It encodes CASSEDRAQEKLFF.

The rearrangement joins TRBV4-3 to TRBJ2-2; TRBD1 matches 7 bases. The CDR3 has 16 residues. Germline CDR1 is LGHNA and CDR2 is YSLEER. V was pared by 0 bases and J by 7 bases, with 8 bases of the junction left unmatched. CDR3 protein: CASSQDLTGVYGELFF. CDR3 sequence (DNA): TGCGCCAGCAGCCAAGATTTAACAGGGGTTTACGGGGAGCTGTTTTTT.

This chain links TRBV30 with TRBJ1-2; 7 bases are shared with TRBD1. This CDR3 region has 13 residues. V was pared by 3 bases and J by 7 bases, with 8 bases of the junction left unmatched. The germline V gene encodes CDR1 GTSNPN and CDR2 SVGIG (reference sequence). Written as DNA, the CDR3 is TGTGCCTGGAGGGCGACTCGACAGGGTGGCTACACCTTC. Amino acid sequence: CAWRATRQGGYTF.

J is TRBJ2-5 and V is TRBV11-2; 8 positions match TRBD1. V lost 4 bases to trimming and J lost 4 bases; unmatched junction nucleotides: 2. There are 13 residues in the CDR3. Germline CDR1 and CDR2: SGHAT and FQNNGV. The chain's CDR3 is CASSYGQGETQYF. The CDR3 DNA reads TGTGCCAGCAGCTACGGACAGGGAGAGACCCAGTACTTC.

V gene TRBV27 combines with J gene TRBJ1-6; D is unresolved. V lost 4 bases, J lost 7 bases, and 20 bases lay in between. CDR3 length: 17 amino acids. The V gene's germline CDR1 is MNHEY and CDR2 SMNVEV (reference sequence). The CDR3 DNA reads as TGTGCCAGCAGTTCGAGCCGGGTTAATTGGGAGAATTCACCCCTCCACTTT. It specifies CASSSSRVNWENSPLHF.

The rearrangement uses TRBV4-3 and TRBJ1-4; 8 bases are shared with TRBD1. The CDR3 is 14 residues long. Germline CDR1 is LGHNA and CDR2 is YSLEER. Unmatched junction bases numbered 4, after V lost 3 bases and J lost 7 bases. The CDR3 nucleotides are TGCGCCAGCAGCCAGCAGGGGGCAGGTGAAAAACTGTTTTTT. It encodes CASSQQGAGEKLFF.

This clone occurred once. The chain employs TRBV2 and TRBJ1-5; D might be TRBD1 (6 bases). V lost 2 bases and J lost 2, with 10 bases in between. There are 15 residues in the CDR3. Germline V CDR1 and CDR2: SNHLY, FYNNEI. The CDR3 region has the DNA TGTGCCAGCAGTGAACAGGCAGGGGGCAATCAGCCCCAGCATTTT. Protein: CASSEQAGGNQPQHF.

CDR3 DNA sequence: TGTGCCAGCTATCAGGACAGGGGGCTCTACGAGCAGTACTTC. Amino acid sequence: CASYQDRGLYEQYF. The chain combines TRBV2 with TRBJ2-7; 11 bases align to TRBD1. The V segment lost 8 bases and the J segment 3 bases; nucleotides outside the gene matches: 6. The germline V gene encodes CDR1 SNHLY and CDR2 FYNNEI. CDR3 length: 14 amino acids.

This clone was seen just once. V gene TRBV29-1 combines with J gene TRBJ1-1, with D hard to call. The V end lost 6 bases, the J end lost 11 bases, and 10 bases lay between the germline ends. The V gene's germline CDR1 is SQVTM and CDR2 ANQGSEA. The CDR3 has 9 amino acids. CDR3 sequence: CSVEGGAFF. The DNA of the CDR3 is TGCAGCGTAGAGGGTGGTGCTTTCTTT.

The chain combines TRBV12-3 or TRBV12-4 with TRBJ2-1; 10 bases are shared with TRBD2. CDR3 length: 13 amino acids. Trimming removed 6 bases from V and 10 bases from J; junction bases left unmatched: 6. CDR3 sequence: CASSYSSGREQFF. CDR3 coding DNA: TGTGCCAGCAGCTATAGTAGCGGGAGGGAGCAGTTCTTC.

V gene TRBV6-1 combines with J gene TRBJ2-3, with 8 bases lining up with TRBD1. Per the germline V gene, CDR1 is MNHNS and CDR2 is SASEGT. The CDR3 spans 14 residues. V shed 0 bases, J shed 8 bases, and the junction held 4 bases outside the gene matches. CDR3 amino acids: CASSEANRGVTQYF. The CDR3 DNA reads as TGTGCCAGCAGTGAAGCGAACAGGGGGGTTACGCAGTATTTT.

DNA of the CDR3: TGCGCCAGCAGCTTGGACAGTAGGGAAAAACTGTTTTTT. Protein sequence: CASSLDSREKLFF. The V gene is TRBV5-1, the J gene TRBJ1-4; no clear D gene. This CDR3 comprises 13 residues. Germline V gene sequence: CDR1 SGHRS, CDR2 YFSETQ. Between the trimmed V and J ends, which lost 0 bases and 8 bases, there was a span of 8 bases.

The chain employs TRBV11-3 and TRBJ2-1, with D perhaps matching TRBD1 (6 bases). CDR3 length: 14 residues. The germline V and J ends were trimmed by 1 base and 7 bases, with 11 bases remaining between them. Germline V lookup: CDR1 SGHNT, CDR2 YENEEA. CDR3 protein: CASSLGSGVNEQFF. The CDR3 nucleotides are TGTGCCAGCAGCTTAGGGTCAGGGGTGAATGAGCAGTTCTTC.

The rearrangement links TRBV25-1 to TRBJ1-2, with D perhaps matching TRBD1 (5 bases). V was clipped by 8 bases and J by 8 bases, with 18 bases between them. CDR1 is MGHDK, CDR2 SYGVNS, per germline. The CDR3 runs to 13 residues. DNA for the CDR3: TGTGCCAGCTGTGGGACGGGAACATCGGGCTACACCTTC. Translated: CASCGTGTSGYTF.

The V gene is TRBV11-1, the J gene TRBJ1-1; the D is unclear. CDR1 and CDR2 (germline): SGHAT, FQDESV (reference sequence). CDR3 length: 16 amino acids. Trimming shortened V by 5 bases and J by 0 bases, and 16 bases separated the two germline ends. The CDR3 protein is CASSPRSGILNTEAFF. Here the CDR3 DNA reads TGTGCCAGCAGCCCCAGGTCCGGCATTCTGAACACTGAAGCTTTCTTT.

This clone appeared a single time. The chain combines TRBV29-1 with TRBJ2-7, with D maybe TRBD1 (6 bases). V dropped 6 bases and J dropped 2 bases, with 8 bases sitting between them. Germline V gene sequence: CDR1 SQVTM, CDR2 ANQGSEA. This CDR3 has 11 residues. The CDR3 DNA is TGCAGCGTCGGACAGCCCTACGAGCAGTACTTC. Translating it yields CSVGQPYEQYF.

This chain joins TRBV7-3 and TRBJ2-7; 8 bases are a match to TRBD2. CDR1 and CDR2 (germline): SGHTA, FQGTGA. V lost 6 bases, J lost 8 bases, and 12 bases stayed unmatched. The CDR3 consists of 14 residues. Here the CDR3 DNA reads TGTGCCAGCAGTCAAAGCGGGAGAGCCCCCAAGCAGTACTTC. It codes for CASSQSGRAPKQYF.

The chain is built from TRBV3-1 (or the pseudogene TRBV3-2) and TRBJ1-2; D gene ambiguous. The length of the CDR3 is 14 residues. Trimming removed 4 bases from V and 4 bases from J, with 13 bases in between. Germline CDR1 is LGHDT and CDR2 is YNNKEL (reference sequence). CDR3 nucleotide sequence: TGTGCCAGCAGCCCCCGTGGAGGCACCTATGGCTACACCTTC. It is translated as CASSPRGGTYGYTF.

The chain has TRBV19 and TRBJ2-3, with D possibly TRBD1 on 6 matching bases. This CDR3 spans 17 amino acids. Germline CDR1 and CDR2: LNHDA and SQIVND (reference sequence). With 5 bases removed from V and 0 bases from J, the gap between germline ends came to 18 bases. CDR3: CASSALRQVGSTDTQYF. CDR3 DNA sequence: TGTGCCAGTAGTGCCCTAAGACAGGTCGGAAGCACAGATACGCAGTATTTT.

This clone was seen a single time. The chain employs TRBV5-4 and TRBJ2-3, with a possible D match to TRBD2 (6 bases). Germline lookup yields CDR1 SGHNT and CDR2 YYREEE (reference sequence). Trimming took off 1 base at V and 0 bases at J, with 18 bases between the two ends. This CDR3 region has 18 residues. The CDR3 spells CASSLRDSKVASTDTQYF. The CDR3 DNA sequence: TGTGCCAGCAGCTTGCGGGACTCGAAGGTAGCTAGCACAGATACGCAGTATTTT.

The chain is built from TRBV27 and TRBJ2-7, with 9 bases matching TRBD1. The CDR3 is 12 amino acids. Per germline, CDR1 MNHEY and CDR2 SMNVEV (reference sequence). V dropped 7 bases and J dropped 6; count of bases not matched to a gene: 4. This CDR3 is CASNGQGSEQYF. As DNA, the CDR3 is TGTGCCAGCAACGGACAGGGGTCCGAGCAGTACTTC.

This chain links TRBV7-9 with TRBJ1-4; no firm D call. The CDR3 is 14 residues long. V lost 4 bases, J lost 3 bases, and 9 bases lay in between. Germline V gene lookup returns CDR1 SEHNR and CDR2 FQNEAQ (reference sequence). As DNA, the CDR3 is TGTGCCAGCAGCTCTACCCTATCTAATGAAAAACTGTTTTTT. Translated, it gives CASSSTLSNEKLFF.